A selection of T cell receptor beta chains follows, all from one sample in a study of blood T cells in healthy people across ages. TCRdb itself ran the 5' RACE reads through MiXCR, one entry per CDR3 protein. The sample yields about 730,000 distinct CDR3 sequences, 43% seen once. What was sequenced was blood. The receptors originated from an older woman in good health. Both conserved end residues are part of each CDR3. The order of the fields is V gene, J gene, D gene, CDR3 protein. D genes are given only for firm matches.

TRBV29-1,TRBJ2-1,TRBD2,CSVEGLAGDSSYNEQFF
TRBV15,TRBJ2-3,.,CATSRELGRQVQYF
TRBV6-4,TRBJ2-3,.,CASSDQGFTDTQYF
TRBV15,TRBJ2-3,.,CATSVRGASDTQYF
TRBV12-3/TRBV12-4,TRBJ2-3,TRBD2,CASRGTLGTSAKGDTQYF
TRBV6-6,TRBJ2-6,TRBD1,CASSLGQGAKGANVLTF
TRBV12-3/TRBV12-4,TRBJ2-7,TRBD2,CASSPPYGGRGYEQYF
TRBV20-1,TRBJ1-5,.,CSASGSYSNQPQHF
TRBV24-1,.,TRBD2,CATSETVGTSVLYEQYF
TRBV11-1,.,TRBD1,CASSLARTGTYNEQYF
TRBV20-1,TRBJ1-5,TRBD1,CSAIGTADSNQPQHF
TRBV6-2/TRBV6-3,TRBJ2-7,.,CASSRRLDGLKYF
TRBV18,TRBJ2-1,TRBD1,CASSPDRSSYNEQFF
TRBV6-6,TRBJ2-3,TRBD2,CASRGTSGGGTDTQYF
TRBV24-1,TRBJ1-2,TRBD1,CATSEGQGNPRSDDYGYTF
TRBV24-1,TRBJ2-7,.,CATSDGHEQYF
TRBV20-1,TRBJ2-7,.,CSARDQTGGAYEQYF
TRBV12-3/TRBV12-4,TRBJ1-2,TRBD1,CASSLGQRYGYTF
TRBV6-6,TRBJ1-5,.,CASSYLQGMSQPQHF
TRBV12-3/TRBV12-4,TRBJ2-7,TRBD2,CASSDPGTSRYEQYF
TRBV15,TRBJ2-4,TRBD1,CATSSRNGQDRQYF
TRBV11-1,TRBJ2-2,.,CASSQDRGELFF
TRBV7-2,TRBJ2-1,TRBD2,CASSGSTSGTYNEQFF
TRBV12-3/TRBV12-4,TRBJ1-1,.,CASDSRVGTEAFF
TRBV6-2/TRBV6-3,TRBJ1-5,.,CASSYSAGFYSNQPQHF
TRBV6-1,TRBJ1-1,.,CASSPRGRQAFF
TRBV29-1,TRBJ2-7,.,CSANGKSSYEQYF
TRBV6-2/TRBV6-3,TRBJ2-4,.,CASSYSMALKNIQYF
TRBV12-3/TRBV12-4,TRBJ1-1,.,CASRLTGFSEAFF
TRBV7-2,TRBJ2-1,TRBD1,CASSTLTGVNEQFF
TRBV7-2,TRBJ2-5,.,CASSLARKETQYF
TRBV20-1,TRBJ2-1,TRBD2,CSARDITSGSYNEQFF
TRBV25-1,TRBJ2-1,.,CASRPGGPVYNEQFF
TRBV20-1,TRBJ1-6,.,CSARRDTNSPLHF
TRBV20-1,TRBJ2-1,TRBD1,CSARGTQGAHEQFF
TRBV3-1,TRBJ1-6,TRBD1,CASSQETAGGSPLHF
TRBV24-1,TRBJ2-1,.,CATSDMDLTNEQFF
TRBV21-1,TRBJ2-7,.,CASSKRDRHYEQYF